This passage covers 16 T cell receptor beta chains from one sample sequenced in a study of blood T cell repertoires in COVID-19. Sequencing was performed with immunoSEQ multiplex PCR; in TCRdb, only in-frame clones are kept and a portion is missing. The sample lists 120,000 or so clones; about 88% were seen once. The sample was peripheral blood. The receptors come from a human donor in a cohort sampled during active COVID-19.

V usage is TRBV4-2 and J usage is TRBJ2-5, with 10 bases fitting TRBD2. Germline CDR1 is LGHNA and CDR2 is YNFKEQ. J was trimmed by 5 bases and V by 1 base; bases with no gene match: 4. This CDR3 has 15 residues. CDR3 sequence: CASSQGNSGGETQYF. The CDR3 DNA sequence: TGTGCCAGCAGCCAAGGGAATAGCGGGGGGGAGACCCAGTACTTC.

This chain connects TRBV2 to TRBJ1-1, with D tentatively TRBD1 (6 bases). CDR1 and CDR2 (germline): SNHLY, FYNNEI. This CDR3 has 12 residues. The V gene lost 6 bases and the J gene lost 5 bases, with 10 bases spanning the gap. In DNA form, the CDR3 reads TGTGCCAGCAGACAGGGAGAGACTGAAGCTTTCTTT. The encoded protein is CASRQGETEAFF.

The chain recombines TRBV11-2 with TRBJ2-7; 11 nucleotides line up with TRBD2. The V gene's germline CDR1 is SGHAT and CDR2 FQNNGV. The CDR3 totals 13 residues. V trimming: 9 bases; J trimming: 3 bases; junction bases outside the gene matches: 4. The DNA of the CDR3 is TGTGCCAGTAGCACTAGCGGGAGCTACGAGCAGTACTTC. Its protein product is CASSTSGSYEQYF.

CDR3 protein: CASSLTTRPSDTQYF. The CDR3 bases are TGTGCCAGCAGCTTGACTACTAGACCGTCAGATACGCAGTATTTT. V usage is TRBV5-6 and J usage is TRBJ2-3; possibly TRBD2 for D (5 bases). Germline CDR1 SGHDT, CDR2 YYEEEE. The CDR3 contains 15 residues. Deletions cut 1 base from V and 4 bases from J, with 13 bases between.

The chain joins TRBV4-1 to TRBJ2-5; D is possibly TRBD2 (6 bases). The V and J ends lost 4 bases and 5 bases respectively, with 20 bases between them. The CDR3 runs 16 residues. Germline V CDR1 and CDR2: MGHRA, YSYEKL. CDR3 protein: CASSRGSGGGQETQYF. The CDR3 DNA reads TGCGCCAGCAGCCGCGGTAGCGGAGGAGGTCAGGAGACCCAGTACTTC.

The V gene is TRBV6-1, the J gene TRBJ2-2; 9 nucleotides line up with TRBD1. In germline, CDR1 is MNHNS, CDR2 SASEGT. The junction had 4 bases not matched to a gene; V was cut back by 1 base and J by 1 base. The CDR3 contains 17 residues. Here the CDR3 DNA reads TGTGCCAGCAGTGAAGTAGGGACAGGGCTGAACACCGGGGAGCTGTTTTTT. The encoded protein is CASSEVGTGLNTGELFF.

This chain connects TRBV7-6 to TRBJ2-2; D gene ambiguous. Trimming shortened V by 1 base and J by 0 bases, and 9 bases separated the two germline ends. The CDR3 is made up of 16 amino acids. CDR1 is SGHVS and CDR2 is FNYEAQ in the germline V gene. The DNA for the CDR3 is TGTGCCAGCAGCTTAGGGGCGTATACGAACACCGGGGAGCTGTTTTTT. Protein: CASSLGAYTNTGELFF.

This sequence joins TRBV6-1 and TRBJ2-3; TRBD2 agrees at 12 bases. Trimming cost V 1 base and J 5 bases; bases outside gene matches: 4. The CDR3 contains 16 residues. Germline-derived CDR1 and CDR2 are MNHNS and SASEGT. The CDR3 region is CASSEGLAGVKDTQYF. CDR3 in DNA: TGTGCCAGCAGTGAAGGACTAGCGGGAGTGAAAGATACGCAGTATTTT.

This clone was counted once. The chain's CDR3 is CASSRQGNTEAFF. DNA for the CDR3: TGCGCCAGCAGTCGACAGGGCAACACTGAAGCTTTCTTT. The chain has TRBV4-1 and TRBJ1-1, with 7 bases that match TRBD1. Germline trimming cut 6 bases from V and 2 bases from J; bases unmatched to any gene: 3. The CDR3 loop spans 13 amino acids. Germline V lookup: CDR1 MGHRA, CDR2 YSYEKL.

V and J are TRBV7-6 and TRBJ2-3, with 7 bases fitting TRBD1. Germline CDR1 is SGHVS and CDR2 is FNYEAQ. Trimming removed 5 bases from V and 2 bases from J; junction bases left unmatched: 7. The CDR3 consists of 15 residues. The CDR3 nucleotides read TGTGCCAGCAGCCTGGGGACAGTGGACACAGATACGCAGTATTTT. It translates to CASSLGTVDTDTQYF.

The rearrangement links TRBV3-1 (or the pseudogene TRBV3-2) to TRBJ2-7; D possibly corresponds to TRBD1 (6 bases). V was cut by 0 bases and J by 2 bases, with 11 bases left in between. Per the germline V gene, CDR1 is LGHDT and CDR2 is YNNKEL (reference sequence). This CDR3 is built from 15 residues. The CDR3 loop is CASSQESGATYEQYF. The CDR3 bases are TGTGCCAGCAGCCAAGAATCAGGGGCTACCTACGAGCAGTACTTC.

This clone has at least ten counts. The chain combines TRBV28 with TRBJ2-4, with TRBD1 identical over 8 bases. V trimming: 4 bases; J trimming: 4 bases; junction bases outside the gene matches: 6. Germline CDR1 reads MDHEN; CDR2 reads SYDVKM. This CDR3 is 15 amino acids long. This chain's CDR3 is CASSWVGQGKNIQYF. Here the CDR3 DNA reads TGTGCCAGCAGTTGGGTAGGACAGGGAAAAAACATTCAGTACTTC.

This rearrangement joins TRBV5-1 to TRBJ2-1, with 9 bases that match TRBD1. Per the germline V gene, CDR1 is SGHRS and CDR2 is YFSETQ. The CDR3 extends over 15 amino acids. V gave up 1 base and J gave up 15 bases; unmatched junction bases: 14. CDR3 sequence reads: CASSLFGTGLDAGFF. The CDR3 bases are TGCGCCAGCAGCTTGTTTGGGACAGGGTTAGATGCTGGGTTCTTC.

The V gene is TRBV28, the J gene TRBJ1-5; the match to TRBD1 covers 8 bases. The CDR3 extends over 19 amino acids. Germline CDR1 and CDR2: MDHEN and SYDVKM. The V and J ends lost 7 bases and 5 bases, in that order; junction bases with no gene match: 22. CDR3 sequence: CASTDTPPGGGRNYQPQHF. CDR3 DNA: TGTGCCAGCACCGACACCCCCCCAGGGGGCGGTCGGAATTATCAGCCCCAGCATTTT.

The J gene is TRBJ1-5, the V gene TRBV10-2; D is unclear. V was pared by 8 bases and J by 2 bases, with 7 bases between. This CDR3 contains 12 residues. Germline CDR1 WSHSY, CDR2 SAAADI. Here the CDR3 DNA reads TGCGCCAGCCGAGCGGGCAATCAGCCCCAGCATTTT. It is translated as CASRAGNQPQHF.

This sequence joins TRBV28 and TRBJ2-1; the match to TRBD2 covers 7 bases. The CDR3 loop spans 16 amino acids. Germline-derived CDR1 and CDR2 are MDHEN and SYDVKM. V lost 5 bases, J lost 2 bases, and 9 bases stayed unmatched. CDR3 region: CASSTFSGAAYNEQFF. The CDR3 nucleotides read TGTGCCAGCAGTACGTTCAGCGGGGCAGCCTACAATGAGCAGTTCTTC.